These 21 T cell receptor beta chains originate from one sample sequenced in a study of beta chain features in type 1 diabetes. Regarding the study as a whole: Within each of all four CD4+ subsets, Type 1 diabetes patients had TCRB CDR3s that were moderately but significantly shorter.

Expressed TCRB transcripts were sequenced because the entire RNA isolate underwent reverse transcription. Repertoires were generated with immunoSEQ multiplex PCR, while TCRdb's copy carries only in-frame clones and drops some. Of fewer than 350,000 clones listed, over 14% were seen once; the top ten hold less than 0.02%. These TCRs are of unknown antigen specificity. The sample taken for sequencing was naive CD4+ T cells from blood. Source of these receptors: a man aged 18 to 30 with type 1 diabetes.

This clone appeared a few times. The gene calls are TRBV4-3 and TRBJ2-7; 8 bases are shared with TRBD2. The germline V gene has CDR1 LGHNA and CDR2 YSLEER. V trimming: 0 bases; J trimming: 0 bases; junction bases outside the gene matches: 10. The CDR3 runs 18 residues. CDR3 loop: CASSQEPAGGLSSYEQYF. The CDR3 coding sequence is TGCGCCAGCAGCCAAGAACCCGCGGGGGGACTAAGCTCCTACGAGCAGTACTTC.

This clone has only a few counts. The V call is TRBV5-6, the J call TRBJ2-6; D gene uncertain. The CDR3 sequence is 14 residues long. V was clipped by 5 bases and J by 1 base, with 7 bases between them. The V gene's germline CDR1 is SGHDT and CDR2 YYEEEE. As DNA, the CDR3 is TGTGCCAGCAGATTCGTTTCTGGGGCCAACGTCCTGACTTTC. Amino acids: CASRFVSGANVLTF.

A few counts support this clone. V and J are TRBV30 and TRBJ1-5, with 7 bases lining up with TRBD1. Germline CDR1 reads GTSNPN; CDR2 reads SVGIG (reference sequence). Unmatched junction bases numbered 17, after V lost 6 bases and J lost 3 bases. This CDR3 spans 17 amino acids. CDR3 amino acids: CACDQNPGQLSNQPQHF. The CDR3, as DNA: TGTGCCTGCGACCAAAACCCGGGACAGTTATCCAATCAGCCCCAGCATTTT.

The chain has TRBV18 and TRBJ2-7; TRBD1 might be the D (5 bases). CDR3 length equals 15 residues. The germline CDR1 and CDR2 sequences are KGHSH and LQKENI. V was pared by 4 bases and J by 7 bases, with 20 bases between. The CDR3 spells CASSLQTGATLEQYF. The CDR3 bases are TGTGCCAGCTCACTACAGACTGGGGCTACCTTGGAGCAGTACTTC.

This clone was observed a handful of times. J is TRBJ2-1 and V is TRBV4-3; D is uncertain. From germline, CDR1 is LGHNA and CDR2 YSLEER. This CDR3 has 14 amino acids. The V end lost 0 bases, the J end lost 4 bases, and 7 bases lay between the germline ends. The CDR3 loop is CASSQEASYNEQFF. The DNA of the CDR3 is TGCGCCAGCAGCCAAGAGGCCAGTTACAATGAGCAGTTCTTC.

This clone has more than one count but fewer than ten. J is TRBJ2-3 and V is TRBV5-4; tentative D call: TRBD2 (6 bases). V shed 0 bases and J shed 4 bases, with 12 bases lying between them. Germline lookup yields CDR1 SGHNT and CDR2 YYREEE (reference sequence). The CDR3 has 15 residues. For the CDR3, the DNA is TGTGCCAGCAGCTTGGTGCTGGGAGGCGCAGATACGCAGTATTTT. It encodes CASSLVLGGADTQYF.

This clone appeared a few times. The V call is TRBV9, the J call TRBJ2-1, with 7 bases identical to TRBD2. The CDR3 extends over 18 amino acids. Germline CDR1 and CDR2: SGDLS and YYNGEE. The J segment lost 3 bases and the V segment lost 0 bases, leaving 12 bases of the junction unmatched. The CDR3 is CASSVATVGGRIYNEQFF. CDR3 coding DNA: TGTGCCAGCAGCGTAGCTACGGTAGGCGGGAGAATCTACAATGAGCAGTTCTTC.

This clone was seen more than once but under ten times. The genes are TRBV29-1 and TRBJ1-1; 8 bases align to TRBD1. The CDR3 runs to 13 residues. The ends lost 7 bases at V and 5 bases at J; junction bases unmatched: 9. Looked up from germline, CDR1 is SQVTM and CDR2 is ANQGSEA. Written as DNA, the CDR3 is TGCAGCGCCGACAGACAGGGGAGAACTGAAGCTTTCTTT. Translation gives CSADRQGRTEAFF.

This clone has more than one count but fewer than ten. This chain connects TRBV28 to TRBJ2-6; TRBD1 matches at 8 bases. V shed 5 bases and J 11 bases; nucleotides not matched to a gene: 8. Looked up from germline, CDR1 is MDHEN and CDR2 is SYDVKM. The CDR3 covers 14 residues. The CDR3 sequence is CASSRPGQGDVLTF. The CDR3 DNA is TGTGCCAGCAGTCGCCCTGGACAGGGCGACGTCCTGACTTTC.

Of note for this clone: This sample includes further DNA sequences coding for the same CDR3. The chain combines TRBV7-9 with TRBJ2-5; D unresolved. Germline V gene lookup returns CDR1 SEHNR and CDR2 FQNEAQ (reference sequence). The CDR3 runs to 11 residues. Trimming removed 4 bases from V and 5 bases from J, with 5 bases in between. The CDR3 sequence: CASSSRETQYF. Written as DNA, the CDR3 is TGTGCCAGCAGCTCCCGGGAGACCCAGTACTTC.

The genes are TRBV28 and TRBJ2-1; D remains unclear. The CDR3 is made up of 14 amino acids. V was pared by 0 bases and J by 5 bases, with 8 bases between. Germline V lookup: CDR1 MDHEN, CDR2 SYDVKM. CDR3 coding DNA: TGTGCCAGCAGTTTATGGGGTCGGGACAATGAGCAGTTCTTC. It translates to CASSLWGRDNEQFF.

The sample holds a few counts of this clone. V is TRBV6-6 and J is TRBJ1-6; 8 bases map to TRBD1. V dropped 6 bases and J dropped 8; count of bases not matched to a gene: 6. There are 14 residues in the CDR3. From germline, CDR1 is MNHNY and CDR2 SVGAGI (reference sequence). Written as DNA, the CDR3 is TGTGCCAGCAGGGACAGGGCGGCGGATTCACCCCTCCACTTT. Its translation is CASRDRAADSPLHF.

In its sample, this clone was seen a few times. The V call is TRBV9, the J call TRBJ2-3; TRBD2 is a possible D gene (5 bases). The germline gives CDR1 SGDLS, CDR2 YYNGEE. This CDR3 contains 15 residues. Deletions cut 4 bases from V and 4 bases from J, with 16 bases between. The CDR3 reads CASSPSDLGPDTQYF. DNA for the CDR3: TGTGCCAGCAGCCCCTCGGACTTAGGGCCAGATACGCAGTATTTT.

The V call is TRBV19, the J call TRBJ1-1; 9 nucleotides line up with TRBD1. CDR1 is LNHDA and CDR2 is SQIVND in the germline V gene (reference sequence). The CDR3 runs 15 residues. V gave up 6 bases and J gave up 0 bases; unmatched junction bases: 5. The CDR3 bases are TGTGCCAGTAGGGGACAGGGTGGGATGAACACTGAAGCTTTCTTT. It codes for CASRGQGGMNTEAFF.

A few counts support this clone. V gene TRBV5-6 combines with J gene TRBJ2-4; a possible D gene is TRBD2 (5 bases). With 0 bases removed from V and 7 bases from J, the gap between germline ends came to 11 bases. In germline, CDR1 is SGHDT, CDR2 YYEEEE. The CDR3 length is 14 residues. CDR3 sequence (DNA): TGTGCCAGCAGCTTGGTGGTAGGCGGGAACATTCAGTACTTC. This translates into CASSLVVGGNIQYF.

This CDR3 reads CASSSQYEQYF. CDR3 coding DNA: TGTGCCAGCAGTTCCCAATACGAGCAGTACTTC. This chain links TRBV6-5 with TRBJ2-7; D is uncertain. Trimming removed 4 bases at V and 4 bases at J, with 5 bases between. Germline V gives CDR1 MNHEY, CDR2 SVGAGI. This CDR3 region has 11 residues.

This rearrangement joins TRBV15 to TRBJ1-4, with D unclear. CDR1 LNHNV and CDR2 YYDKDF come from the germline V gene (reference sequence). This CDR3 has 12 residues. V dropped 3 bases and J dropped 8 bases, with 7 bases sitting between them. CDR3 in amino acids: CATSREREKLFF. The DNA for the CDR3 is TGTGCCACCAGCAGGGAGAGAGAAAAACTGTTTTTT.

This clone has just a few counts. The V call is TRBV14, the J call TRBJ2-7; the D gene is possibly TRBD1 (5 bases). Germline values: CDR1 SGHDN, CDR2 FVKESK. Deletions cut 0 bases from V and 6 bases from J, with 6 bases between. The CDR3 is 12 residues long. As DNA, the CDR3 is TGTGCCAGCAGCCAAGATACAGGCGAGCAGTACTTC. It encodes CASSQDTGEQYF.

This clone has only a few counts. CDR3: CASKMEYRYTGELFF. Written as DNA, the CDR3 is TGTGCCAGCAAGATGGAGTATCGGTACACCGGGGAGCTGTTTTTT. V and J are TRBV7-8 and TRBJ2-2; D unresolved. The V gene's germline CDR1 is SGHVS and CDR2 FQNEAQ. The CDR3 totals 15 residues. V gave up 7 bases and J gave up 3 bases, with 15 bases separating them.

This clone has just a few counts. The rearrangement links TRBV9 to TRBJ2-2; D unclear. V lost 1 base, J lost 3 bases, and 10 bases lay in between. The CDR3 runs to 15 residues. Looked up from germline, CDR1 is SGDLS and CDR2 is YYNGEE. Here the CDR3 reads CASSVTFSYTGELFF. CDR3 DNA: TGTGCCAGCAGCGTAACTTTTTCCTACACCGGGGAGCTGTTTTTT.

This clone came up a few times. The chain uses TRBV10-3 and TRBJ1-3, with 7 bases that match TRBD1. Trimming cost V 4 bases and J 8 bases; bases outside gene matches: 8. CDR1 is ENHRY and CDR2 is SYGVKD in the germline V gene. This CDR3 comprises 14 residues. The CDR3 DNA follows: TGTGCCATCAGTGCCCAAGACAGGGTACACACCATATATTTT. Residues: CAISAQDRVHTIYF.